The 21 T cell receptor beta chains presented below share a single source sample, sequenced in a study of T cell responses to AZD1222 COVID-19 vaccine. Generated by immunoSEQ multiplex PCR, the TCRdb table keeps only in-frame clones and is missing some. The sample has approximately 150,000 clones, about 90% seen once. The material was peripheral blood, obtained 28 days after the second AZD1222 dose. These receptors all stem from an adult who received the AZD1222 COVID-19 vaccine.

The J gene is TRBJ1-1, the V gene TRBV19; D is perhaps TRBD1 (5 bases). CDR1 is LNHDA, CDR2 SQIVND, per germline (reference sequence). There are 14 residues in the CDR3. V shed 1 base and J shed 3 bases, with 9 bases lying between them. Written as DNA, the CDR3 is TGTGCCAGTAGTATAGGACAGAGGGACACTGAAGCTTTCTTT. It codes for CASSIGQRDTEAFF.

V gene TRBV19 combines with J gene TRBJ1-5, with D maybe TRBD1 (5 bases). Trimming took 6 bases from V and 7 from J, leaving 16 bases between them. Germline lookup yields CDR1 LNHDA and CDR2 SQIVND (reference sequence). The CDR3 has 14 residues. CDR3 loop: CASSGTAGVQPQHF. The CDR3 region has the DNA TGTGCCAGTAGCGGGACGGCTGGTGTGCAGCCCCAGCATTTT.

V and J are TRBV29-1 and TRBJ2-5, with 9 positions matching TRBD1. Unmatched junction bases numbered 1, after V lost 4 bases and J lost 4 bases. Germline values: CDR1 SQVTM, CDR2 ANQGSEA. The CDR3 is made up of 12 amino acids. CDR3 DNA: TGCAGCGTTGGACAGGGGGGAGAGACCCAGTACTTC. The encoded protein is CSVGQGGETQYF.

The V call is TRBV4-2, the J call TRBJ1-4; D not certain. V dropped 0 bases and J dropped 10 bases, with 15 bases sitting between them. CDR1 is LGHNA, CDR2 YNFKEQ, per germline. The CDR3 runs to 15 residues. CDR3 sequence reads: CASSQEGSSRVKLFF. In DNA, the CDR3 is TGTGCCAGCAGCCAAGAAGGGTCATCACGGGTAAAACTGTTTTTT.

The chain carries TRBV9 and TRBJ2-1, with a tentative D call TRBD2 (5 bases). The CDR3 spans 15 residues. Germline V gene data show CDR1 as SGDLS and CDR2 as YYNGEE. The germline V and J ends were trimmed by 3 bases and 0 bases, with 10 bases remaining between them. This CDR3 is CASSGRSDSYNEQFF. The CDR3 coding sequence is TGTGCCAGCAGCGGACGTAGCGACTCCTACAATGAGCAGTTCTTC.

The chain joins TRBV3-1 (or the pseudogene TRBV3-2) to TRBJ1-5; 7 bases line up with TRBD1. The germline V gene encodes CDR1 LGHDT and CDR2 YNNKEL (reference sequence). V was clipped by 5 bases and J by 1 base; unmatched bases: 8. The CDR3 contains 16 residues. DNA of the CDR3: TGTGCCAGCAGCGCCGGAGGGGGCAGGAGCAATCAGCCCCAGCATTTT. Amino acid sequence: CASSAGGGRSNQPQHF.

As DNA, the CDR3 is TGTGCCAGCAGCTTATACGCGACAGGGGCAGAGGACTATGGCTACACCTTC. Protein: CASSLYATGAEDYGYTF. This chain connects TRBV7-2 to TRBJ1-2; 8 bases are a match to TRBD1. Germline loops: CDR1 SGHTA, CDR2 FQGNSA. The CDR3 has 17 residues. V shed 2 bases, J shed 3 bases, and the junction held 11 bases outside the gene matches. The full variable domain, rest sourced from reference TRBV7-2 and TRBJ1-2, is GAGVSQSPSNKVTEKGKDVELRCDPISGHTALYWYRQSLGQGLEFLIYFQGNSAPDKSGLPSDRFSAERTGGSVSTLTIQRTQQEDSAVYLCASSLYATGAEDYGYTFGSGTRLTVV.

The CDR3 DNA sequence: TGTGCCAGTAGGGAGGGCCTCACAGATACGCAGTATTTT. This codes for CASREGLTDTQYF. The chain has TRBV19 and TRBJ2-3, with D possibly matching TRBD2 (6 bases). This CDR3 spans 13 amino acids. Germline V gene sequence: CDR1 LNHDA, CDR2 SQIVND (reference sequence). V lost 6 bases, J lost 2 bases, and 9 bases lay in between.

This chain uses TRBV11-2 with TRBJ1-4; D not certain. The V end was cut by 3 bases, the J end by 4 bases, with 15 bases between. The CDR3 extends over 16 amino acids. Germline V gene lookup returns CDR1 SGHAT and CDR2 FQNNGV. The CDR3: CASSLVRGRGNEKLFF. The CDR3 coding sequence is TGTGCCAGCAGCTTGGTTCGGGGTCGGGGTAATGAAAAACTGTTTTTT.

The genes are TRBV24-1 and TRBJ2-3; D is unclear. The CDR3 runs to 13 residues. Germline V gene lookup returns CDR1 KGHDR and CDR2 SFDVKD. The ends were cut back, 4 bases at V and 5 bases at J, with 9 bases in the middle. Written as DNA, the CDR3 is TGTGCCACCAGTGACCCGTCAGGAGATACGCAGTATTTT. Its translation: CATSDPSGDTQYF.

The genes are TRBV28 and TRBJ1-2; D call uncertain. CDR3 length: 11 residues. V lost 6 bases and J 5 bases, leaving 7 bases between the germline ends. The germline V gene encodes CDR1 MDHEN and CDR2 SYDVKM. CDR3 residues: CASRAYYGYTF. CDR3 DNA: TGTGCCAGCAGGGCTTATTATGGCTACACCTTC.

The chain has TRBV2 and TRBJ1-2, with 10 positions matching TRBD1. The CDR3 runs 14 residues. Looked up from germline, CDR1 is SNHLY and CDR2 is FYNNEI. V gave up 4 bases and J gave up 7 bases; unmatched junction bases: 6. The CDR3 sequence is CASSGRQGASGYTF. CDR3 DNA sequence: TGTGCCAGCAGTGGACGACAGGGGGCGAGTGGCTACACCTTC.

This clone was counted only a few times. V is TRBV7-9 and J is TRBJ1-3; D gene unclear. The CDR3 sequence is 16 residues long. V was shortened by 1 base and J by 0 bases, with 10 bases between the two germline ends. Looked up from germline, CDR1 is SEHNR and CDR2 is FQNEAQ (reference sequence). The CDR3 DNA sequence: TGTGCCAGCAGCTTAGTGCCGGTCAGCTCTGGAAACACCATATATTTT. Its translation is CASSLVPVSSGNTIYF.

This chain joins TRBV6-5 and TRBJ1-5; D gene ambiguous. Deletions cut 6 bases from V and 5 bases from J, with 17 bases between. Germline values: CDR1 MNHEY, CDR2 SVGAGI. There are 15 residues in the CDR3. The CDR3 spells CASSHMGQAHQPQHF. The CDR3 DNA reads as TGTGCCAGCAGCCATATGGGCCAGGCGCATCAGCCCCAGCATTTT.

The chain joins TRBV20-1 to TRBJ2-7; TRBD2 is a possible D gene (6 bases). CDR3 length: 12 residues. Germline assignment: CDR1 DFQATT and CDR2 SNEGSKA (reference sequence). The V end lost 3 bases, the J end lost 6 bases, and 12 bases lay between the germline ends. The DNA for the CDR3 is TGCAGTGCTAGTGGGGGGTCTTCCGAGCAGTACTTC. It translates to CSASGGSSEQYF.

The V and J genes are TRBV28 and TRBJ2-7; a possible D gene is TRBD2 (6 bases). The CDR3 covers 15 residues. Looked up from germline, CDR1 is MDHEN and CDR2 is SYDVKM. V gave up 3 bases and J gave up 3 bases, with 15 bases separating them. The CDR3: CASSLGWSGDYEQYF. The CDR3 DNA is TGTGCCAGCAGTTTGGGATGGTCGGGGGACTACGAGCAGTACTTC.

CDR3 bases: TGTGCCAGCAGCCTTACCGACGGGCCCTACGAGCAGTACTTC. This encodes CASSLTDGPYEQYF. V and J are TRBV7-3 and TRBJ2-7, with D unclear. Between the trimmed V and J ends, which lost 5 bases and 2 bases, there was a span of 13 bases. This CDR3 is built from 14 residues. CDR1 SGHTA and CDR2 FQGTGA come from the germline V gene.

V and J are TRBV6-5 and TRBJ2-3, with TRBD2 matching 11 bases. With V trimmed by 7 bases and J by 3 bases, 3 bases remained unmatched. From germline, CDR1 is MNHEY and CDR2 SVGAGI. CDR3 length: 14 residues. Here the CDR3 reads CASTLAGGTDTQYF. In nucleotides, the CDR3 is TGTGCCAGCACCCTAGCGGGGGGTACAGATACGCAGTATTTT.

The V and J genes are TRBV4-2 and TRBJ1-3, with a tentative D call TRBD1 (6 bases). V gave up 0 bases and J gave up 0 bases, with 6 bases separating them. Germline-derived CDR1 and CDR2 are LGHNA and YNFKEQ. The CDR3 is 15 residues long. The CDR3 DNA reads TGTGCCAGCAGCCAAGAGGGACACTCTGGAAACACCATATATTTT. This codes for CASSQEGHSGNTIYF.

This chain connects TRBV19 to TRBJ1-3; tentative D call: TRBD1 (5 bases). The germline V and J ends were trimmed by 5 bases and 3 bases, with 14 bases remaining between them. Per the germline V gene, CDR1 is LNHDA and CDR2 is SQIVND (reference sequence). The CDR3 totals 15 residues. The CDR3 region has the DNA TGTGCCAGTAGTCTAGGACACGGACTTGGAAACACCATATATTTT. Translated: CASSLGHGLGNTIYF.

This chain connects TRBV7-3 to TRBJ2-7, with 9 nucleotides matching TRBD1. V lost 4 bases, J lost 4 bases, and 2 bases stayed unmatched. CDR1 and CDR2 (germline): SGHTA, FQGTGA. The CDR3 length is 13 residues. DNA for the CDR3: TGTGCCAGCAGCTCGACAGGGGGGTACGAGCAGTACTTC. Protein sequence: CASSSTGGYEQYF.